This T cell receptor beta chain was recovered during a study of CD8+CD57+ T cells in acquired aplastic anemia. Study information: Quantities of DNA derived from sorted CD4+ and CD8+ cells averaged approximately 3.5 ug.

The study's findings and limits: Overlapping CD8+ CDR3 repertoires of patients and controls contained under 35 shared sequences.

The CDR3 extends over 15 amino acids. Germline V gene sequence: CDR1 SGHKS, CDR2 YYEKEE (reference sequence). With V trimmed by 1 base and J by 6 bases, 8 bases remained unmatched. Patients picked for sequencing had shown CD8+CD57+ cell expansion detected by flow cytometry. The study profiled TCR beta VDJ and CDR3 using genomic DNA as template. MiXCR was run by TCRdb on the reads, yielding one entry per CDR3 protein. The sample yields 110,000 or so distinct CDR3 sequences, 55% to 60% seen once. Many counts were recorded for this clonotype. Its antigen is still unknown. The receptor's source is a human donor with aplastic anemia. The sequenced sample consisted of sorted CD4+, CD8+, or CD8+CD57+ T cells (not recorded which) from PBMCs. The chain couples TRBV5-5 to TRBJ1-2; 8 bases map to TRBD1. CDR3 residues: CASSLSFRTGNGYTF. In DNA form, the CDR3 reads TGTGCCAGCAGCTTGAGTTTCCGGACAGGGAATGGCTACACCTTC.